The next 22 T cell receptor beta chains were all read from a single sample in a study of blood T cell repertoires in COVID-19. TCRdb keeps only in-frame clones here, not all; method: immunoSEQ multiplex PCR. The sample consists of about 340,000 clones, around four fifths of them appearing once. The sample consisted of peripheral blood. The receptor source for this set is a man under 40 with active or convalescent COVID-19.

The chain has TRBV5-1 and TRBJ2-7, with 8 bases identical to TRBD1. Germline V lookup: CDR1 SGHRS, CDR2 YFSETQ. V dropped 0 bases and J dropped 3; count of bases not matched to a gene: 2. The CDR3 has 14 amino acids. CDR3 sequence reads: CASSLGGQDYEQYF. DNA of the CDR3: TGCGCCAGCAGCTTGGGGGGACAGGACTACGAGCAGTACTTC.

V gene TRBV6-1 combines with J gene TRBJ2-1, with 10 bases lining up with TRBD2. Germline V CDR1 and CDR2: MNHNS, SASEGT. The CDR3 extends over 20 amino acids. Trimming cost V 4 bases and J 4 bases; bases outside gene matches: 19. For the CDR3, the DNA is TGTGCCAGCAGTGGGGGTGCGCTAGCGGGAGAGTTTACCTTTTACAATGAGCAGTTCTTC. It encodes CASSGGALAGEFTFYNEQFF.

This chain joins TRBV4-2 and TRBJ1-3, with D uncertain. The CDR3 totals 16 residues. V was pared by 3 bases and J by 4 bases, with 16 bases between. Germline CDR1 and CDR2: LGHNA and YNFKEQ. The CDR3 spells CASSHVGGPGGNTIYF. Here the CDR3 DNA reads TGTGCCAGCAGCCACGTTGGAGGCCCGGGAGGAAACACCATATATTTT.

This clone was counted a few times. V usage is TRBV18 and J usage is TRBJ1-2; 8 nucleotides agree with TRBD1. CDR1 is KGHSH, CDR2 LQKENI, per germline. The CDR3 has 16 amino acids. V lost 4 bases and J lost 0; bases outside the gene matches: 7. The DNA for the CDR3 is TGTGCCAGCTCACTTACGCCAGGGGGCACTAACTATGGCTACACCTTC. This translates into CASSLTPGGTNYGYTF.

V usage is TRBV1 and J usage is TRBJ1-2; the listed D gene, TRBD1, was not tested against the DNA. TRBV1 is shown as a pseudogene. The CDR3 is made up of 14 amino acids. CDR3 region: CTSSEDTEKYGYTF. The CDR3 coding sequence is TGCACCAGCAGCGAGGACACCGAGAAGTATGGCTACACCTTC.

The table lists this clone with a few counts. V is TRBV11-2 and J is TRBJ2-1; 9 positions match TRBD2. J was trimmed by 14 bases and V by 8 bases; bases with no gene match: 13. The germline V gene has CDR1 SGHAT and CDR2 FQNNGV. This CDR3 is built from 13 residues. Here the CDR3 reads CASLGGLAGTKFF. The CDR3 nucleotides read TGTGCCAGCCTAGGGGGGCTAGCGGGGACGAAGTTCTTC.

The chain recombines TRBV7-2 with TRBJ2-1; D is unclear. The germline CDR1 and CDR2 sequences are SGHTA and FQGNSA. The CDR3 is 13 residues long. The V end was cut by 7 bases, the J end by 3 bases, with 10 bases between. CDR3 sequence (DNA): TGTGCCAGCAACGATCTCGGCTACAATGAGCAGTTCTTC. It codes for CASNDLGYNEQFF. The full variable domain, in which reference TRBV7-2 and TRBJ2-1 provide the parts outside the CDR3, is GAGVSQSPSNKVTEKGKDVELRCDPISGHTALYWYRQSLGQGLEFLIYFQGNSAPDKSGLPSDRFSAERTGGSVSTLTIQRTQQEDSAVYLCASNDLGYNEQFFGPGTRLTVL.

This chain joins TRBV3-1 (or the pseudogene TRBV3-2) and TRBJ2-5; 8 nucleotides agree with TRBD2. The CDR3 consists of 17 residues. CDR1 LGHDT and CDR2 YNNKEL come from the germline V gene (reference sequence). With V trimmed by 0 bases and J by 1 base, 7 bases remained unmatched. CDR3 region: CASSQEGSGGAQETQYF. Written as DNA, the CDR3 is TGTGCCAGCAGCCAAGAGGGCAGCGGGGGAGCCCAAGAGACCCAGTACTTC.

The chain recombines TRBV24-1 with TRBJ2-1; maybe TRBD1 (5 bases). V was clipped by 7 bases and J by 7 bases, with 16 bases between them. The CDR3 runs 14 residues. CDR1 and CDR2 from the germline V gene are KGHDR and SFDVKD. CDR3 residues: CATSGYQGWNEQFF. For the CDR3, the DNA is TGTGCCACCAGCGGTTATCAGGGTTGGAATGAGCAGTTCTTC.

The chain recombines TRBV9 with TRBJ1-5; D call uncertain. Germline V lookup: CDR1 SGDLS, CDR2 YYNGEE. CDR3 length equals 13 residues. The germline V and J ends were trimmed by 3 bases and 5 bases, with 9 bases remaining between them. The CDR3 reads CASSANQYQPQHF. The DNA for the CDR3 is TGTGCCAGCAGCGCGAACCAGTATCAGCCCCAGCATTTT. Filled out from reference TRBV9 and TRBJ1-5, the complete variable domain reads DSGVTQTPKHLITATGQRVTLRCSPRSGDLSVYWYQQSLDQGLQFLIQYYNGEERAKGNILERFSAQQFPDLHSELNLSSLELGDSALYFCASSANQYQPQHFGDGTRLSIL.

This clone has a single count. The chain combines TRBV7-3 with TRBJ2-2; tentative D call: TRBD1 (6 bases). Germline V lookup: CDR1 SGHTA, CDR2 FQGTGA. The ends were cut back, 4 bases at V and 6 bases at J, with 12 bases in the middle. This CDR3 comprises 14 residues. The CDR3 sequence is CASSWGQGSGELFF. CDR3 in DNA: TGTGCCAGCAGCTGGGGTCAGGGGTCCGGGGAGCTGTTTTTT.

The rearrangement uses TRBV2 and TRBJ1-2, with 7 positions matching TRBD1. The CDR3 runs to 13 residues. The V and J ends lost 6 bases and 3 bases, in that order; junction bases with no gene match: 4. CDR1 SNHLY and CDR2 FYNNEI come from the germline V gene. CDR3 DNA sequence: TGTGCCAGCAGGGGGACAGTTTACTATGGCTACACCTTC. Translating it yields CASRGTVYYGYTF.

This rearrangement joins TRBV6-4 to TRBJ1-5, with unresolved D. Germline lookup yields CDR1 MRHNA and CDR2 SNTAGT. Deletions cut 4 bases from V and 4 bases from J, with 8 bases between. The CDR3 runs to 13 residues. CDR3 residues: CASSVEENQPQHF. Written as DNA, the CDR3 is TGTGCCAGCAGTGTGGAGGAGAATCAGCCCCAGCATTTT.

V is TRBV6-2 or TRBV6-3 and J is TRBJ2-3; D not resolved. The CDR3 is 15 amino acids. CDR1 and CDR2 (germline): MNHEY, SVGEGT. Trimming took off 4 bases at V and 2 bases at J, with 13 bases between the two ends. The CDR3 DNA reads as TGTGCCAGCAGTTCCATAACGGGTAACACAGATACGCAGTATTTT. This encodes CASSSITGNTDTQYF.

This clone showed up just a few times. The chain recombines TRBV5-5 with TRBJ1-2; 7 positions agree with TRBD1. Germline V gene data show CDR1 as SGHKS and CDR2 as YYEKEE (reference sequence). J lost 4 bases, V lost 2 bases, and 5 bases had no gene match. The CDR3 totals 14 residues. The CDR3 protein is CASSLGQVAYGYTF. In DNA, the CDR3 is TGTGCCAGCAGCTTAGGACAGGTGGCCTATGGCTACACCTTC.

The chain couples TRBV19 to TRBJ2-3; 14 nucleotides agree with TRBD2. The CDR3 covers 17 residues. Germline CDR1 reads LNHDA; CDR2 reads SQIVND (reference sequence). Trimming cost V 4 bases and J 4 bases; bases outside gene matches: 7. CDR3 coding DNA: TGTGCCAGTAGTACCCCTCGGACTAGCGGGAGGCCAGATACGCAGTATTTT. It is translated as CASSTPRTSGRPDTQYF.

V gene TRBV7-6 combines with J gene TRBJ1-1, with unresolved D. CDR1 SGHVS and CDR2 FNYEAQ come from the germline V gene. V dropped 4 bases and J dropped 0 bases, with 12 bases sitting between them. There are 15 residues in the CDR3. In DNA form, the CDR3 reads TGTGCCAGCAGCTCGAGCGGGAGCATGAACACTGAAGCTTTCTTT. Translated, it gives CASSSSGSMNTEAFF.

This rearrangement joins TRBV6-6 to TRBJ1-2; TRBD1 matches 8 bases. Trimming removed 1 base from V and 4 bases from J; junction bases left unmatched: 5. The CDR3 length is 15 residues. Germline-derived CDR1 and CDR2 are MNHNY and SVGAGI (reference sequence). CDR3 amino acids: CASSYFPGTGYGYTF. Here the CDR3 DNA reads TGTGCCAGCAGTTACTTTCCCGGGACAGGCTATGGCTACACCTTC.

The chain employs TRBV2 and TRBJ1-4; D gene unclear. V lost 5 bases to trimming and J lost 0 bases, with 10 bases between them. The CDR3 covers 15 residues. The germline V gene has CDR1 SNHLY and CDR2 FYNNEI. The CDR3 DNA reads as TGTGCCAGCAGTCCTTACACCGCAACTAATGAAAAACTGTTTTTT. This gives the protein CASSPYTATNEKLFF.

The rearrangement uses TRBV5-1 and TRBJ2-7; 9 bases map to TRBD2. CDR1 SGHRS and CDR2 YFSETQ come from the germline V gene. With V trimmed by 2 bases and J by 3 bases, 9 bases remained unmatched. The CDR3 runs 16 residues. The CDR3 coding sequence is TGCGCCAGCAGCTTTGACCCGACTAGCGGCAGCTACGAGCAGTACTTC. Encoded protein: CASSFDPTSGSYEQYF. The complete variable domain, with remaining parts taken from reference TRBV5-1 and TRBJ2-7, reads KAGVTQTPRYLIKTRGQQVTLSCSPISGHRSVSWYQQTPGQGLQFLFEYFSETQRNKGNFPGRFSGRQFSNSRSEMNVSTLELGDSALYLCASSFDPTSGSYEQYFGPGTRLTVT.

This clone has only a few counts. The V and J genes are TRBV6-6 and TRBJ1-5, with 8 bases lining up with TRBD1. V shed 7 bases and J 4 bases; nucleotides not matched to a gene: 3. Germline assignment: CDR1 MNHNY and CDR2 SVGAGI (reference sequence). The CDR3 runs 13 residues. CDR3 sequence reads: CASKTGGNQPQHF. DNA of the CDR3: TGTGCCAGCAAAACAGGGGGTAATCAGCCCCAGCATTTT.

This clone showed up just a few times. The CDR3 coding sequence is TGCGCCAGCAGCTTGGGAGGGTTAAATGAGCAGTTCTTC. Protein: CASSLGGLNEQFF. The chain joins TRBV5-1 to TRBJ2-1, with D possibly being TRBD2 (5 bases). In germline, CDR1 is SGHRS, CDR2 YFSETQ. The CDR3 has 13 residues. V lost 0 bases, J lost 7 bases, and 8 bases lay in between.